Listed here is a single TCR beta chain. The record originates from a study of T cells in Graves' hyperthyroidism and ophthalmopathy. From RNA transcripts, TCR beta CDR3 regions were amplified. Using the HTBI primer set, a first-round RT-PCR was run on the TCR CDR3. TCRdb ran MiXCR on the multiplex PCR reads and lists one entry per CDR3 protein. The sample has hundreds of thousands of distinct CDR3 sequences; roughly 50% are singletons. The clonotype was recovered from a young woman with Graves' hyperthyroidism. The source material was peripheral blood or thyroid tissue (not recorded which).

The DNA of the CDR3 is TGCAGCGTTGAGGGTCGGGGCTCCTACGAGCAGTACTTC. It specifies CSVEGRGSYEQYF. This chain joins TRBV29-1 and TRBJ2-7; a weak D match, TRBD2 (5 bases). CDR1 is SQVTM, CDR2 ANQGSEA, per germline. V shed 3 bases and J shed 0 bases, with 9 bases lying between them. This CDR3 is built from 13 residues.